The clone carrying this TCR beta chain was detected only a few times. The antigen is undetermined. The sample originates from a study of identical twins. General observations from the study: Low generation probability was overrepresented in out-of-frame alpha sequences shared by twins. Cross-sectional statistical analysis, not tracking of the same donors, underpinned the conclusions.

Each CDR3 protein is one row after TCRdb ran MiXCR on the 5' RACE reads. The sample contains roughly 700,000 distinct CDR3 sequences, over 8.5% of which appear only once. Trimming took 1 base from V and 2 from J, leaving 9 bases between them. Looked up from germline, CDR1 is SEHNR and CDR2 is FQNEAQ (reference sequence). This CDR3 region has 14 residues. This same sample was also part of a study on yellow fever vaccine responses in identical twins. That publication notes: In identical twins, vaccine T cell responses appeared partly shared and partly individual.

J is TRBJ2-7 and V is TRBV7-9, with D unresolved. Sequencing input: PBMCs. The TCR comes from a woman under 30 in good health. The CDR3 sequence: CASSLGENTYEQYF. The DNA of the CDR3 is TGTGCCAGCAGCTTAGGGGAAAACACCTACGAGCAGTACTTC.